This record covers a single T cell receptor (beta chain). The clone's antigen remains unknown. No clone much larger than this one lies a single base away; base qualities are absent. The CDR3 regions of human TCRbeta chains were subjected to immunosequencing. The paper's processing steps were these. Repertoire TCRs were checked for matches against a reference library of SARS-CoV-2-specific TCRs that had been generated using the MIRA antigen-specificity platform. Breadth meant the fraction of unique TCRs that were SARS-CoV-2-associated, whereas depth meant the fraction of total T cells that were SARS-CoV-2-associated. Using the MIRA data, every spike-specific TCR was mapped to the spike region that the TCR reacted to and assigned to either a CD4 or a CD8 class. Log10-transformed breadth and depth values were compared by one-way ANOVA with Sidak's multiple comparisons tests. In its TCRdb copy, this immuneACCESS table keeps in-frame sequences only and misses some clones. Where compared with another copy, unresolved V genes explain less than half of these, and the others have no known cause. V, J and clone size are taken as reported in that table, and D and trimming were inferred from the DNA itself. This sample comprises tens of thousands of clones, roughly 90% of them detected only once. 8.4% of the sample belongs to the ten largest clones.

The germline V and J ends show losses of 6 bases and 3 bases respectively, and no gene match explains 4 bases of the junction. Counted from cysteine to phenylalanine, this CDR3 has 14 amino acids. The read is trimmed to its CDR3 DNA, 42 bases read in frame from base 1. The germline V gene encodes CDR1 MDHEN and CDR2 SYDVKM. The time point label on this specimen signifies: baseline before first vaccination. Vaccinee samples were obtained from the UK trials COV001 and COV002, which included a single-blind randomized controlled phase 2/3 trial of AZD1222 (ChAdOx1 nCoV-19) in healthy adults. For TCRbeta chain sequencing, PBMC samples were collected from trial participants at day 0 and at day 28 after the second dose. This sample is part of a study of T cell responses to AZD1222 COVID-19 vaccine (dated by TCRdb to the early 2020s). With regard to the full study: Because spike-specific TCR depth and breadth did not differ between the two schedules, AZD1222 recipients who got a second dose at roughly 4 weeks were pooled with those who got a second dose at roughly 12 weeks. TCR sequencing covered approximately 230 trial participants: some 210 given two doses of AZD1222 and some 25 given two doses of MenACWY control vaccine. Trial participants were enrolled by age into subgroups of 18-55, 56-69 and 70-plus years, and around 150, 29 and 61 TCR-sequenced participants, respectively, were included in these subgroups. Study-wide conclusions, independent of this receptor: Reportedly, close to half of the unique spike-specific TCRs recognized epitopes lying outside the regions that are mutated in the B.1.351 and B.1.1.7 variants. CD4 TCRs associated with the vaccine covered the entire spike protein, and the dominant responses were in regions 160-218 and 743-854. Because no day 14 peak-response samples were available, repertoires were characterized only after the peak T cell response. In the small 56-69-year group, the increase in depth fell short of significance, most likely because of low power. Participants were mostly white British, with more females than males. The authors suggested clonal diversity may have been underestimated. Only a handful of AZD1222 recipients were SARS-CoV-2 seropositive at baseline, limiting conclusions about previously exposed vaccinees. After two AZD1222 doses, spike-specific TCR breadth and depth were significantly higher than at day 0 and than in MenACWY recipients.

This TCR was recovered from an adult in good health. The sample was peripheral blood, taken on day 0 of AZD1222 vaccination. The chain is encoded by TRBV28 joined to TRBJ1-4, with 7 bases matching TRBD1. In nucleotide form, the sequence is TGTGCCAGCAGAAACAGGGGAGCTAATGAAAAACTGTTTTTT. The resulting protein is CASRNRGANEKLFF.